These 12 T cell receptor beta chains originate from one sample sequenced in a study of OX40 agonist ivuxolimab in advanced cancers. Assay used: immunoSEQ multiplex PCR; TCRdb lists only in-frame clones, some missing. The sample has about 73,000 clones, approximately 86% seen once. The sample in question was CD4+ or CD8+ T cells sorted from blood, obtained in a trial of the OX40 agonist ivuxolimab. These receptors were obtained from an adult with an advanced solid tumor such as melanoma, head and neck, liver or kidney cancer.

The chain uses TRBV7-8 and TRBJ1-1, with a possible D match to TRBD1 (6 bases). Trimming cost V 5 bases and J 1 base, with 11 bases left between them. The CDR3 is 14 amino acids. Germline V gene lookup returns CDR1 SGHVS and CDR2 FQNEAQ. The CDR3 spells CASSTGMGNTEAFF. CDR3 in DNA: TGTGCCAGCAGCACAGGGATGGGGAACACTGAAGCTTTCTTT. Based on the CDR3 plus reference TRBV7-8 and TRBJ1-1, the full variable domain is GAGVSQSPRYKVAKRGQDVALRCDPISGHVSLFWYQQALGQGPEFLTYFQNEAQLDKSGLPSDRFFAERPEGSVSTLKIQRTQQEDSAVYLCASSTGMGNTEAFFGQGTRLTVV.

This chain uses TRBV23-1 with TRBJ1-6; 10 nucleotides align to TRBD1. TRBV23-1 is an ORF, with its function uncertain. V was pared by 0 bases and J by 2 bases, with 4 bases of the junction left unmatched. The CDR3 is 18 residues long. The chain's CDR3 is CASSQSRTGGTYNSPLHF. The CDR3 DNA sequence: TGCGCCAGCAGTCAATCAAGGACAGGGGGTACCTATAATTCACCCCTCCACTTT.

The rearrangement links TRBV9 to TRBJ1-1; the match to TRBD1 covers 7 bases. Looked up from germline, CDR1 is SGDLS and CDR2 is YYNGEE. The CDR3 has 15 amino acids. V lost 4 bases, J lost 1 base, and 7 bases stayed unmatched. CDR3 DNA: TGTGCCAGCAGCCCAGGGGGGGTCGGGAACACTGAAGCTTTCTTT. This translates into CASSPGGVGNTEAFF.

The V and J genes are TRBV11-3 and TRBJ2-7, with 13 nucleotides matching TRBD2. V shed 4 bases, J shed 5 bases, and the junction held 5 bases outside the gene matches. Germline loops: CDR1 SGHNT, CDR2 YENEEA. This CDR3 has 15 amino acids. CDR3 sequence reads: CASSSQGLAGNEQYF. The DNA for the CDR3 is TGTGCCAGCAGCTCCCAGGGACTAGCGGGAAACGAGCAGTACTTC.

The gene calls are TRBV23-1 and TRBJ2-7; TRBD2 matches at 14 bases. TRBV23-1 is treated as an ORF (open reading frame) with a function not yet certain. Losses at the gene ends were 3 bases for V and 1 base for J; bases not matched to a gene: 11. The CDR3 is 19 residues long. CDR3 sequence reads: CASSHPGLAGGRGSYEQYF. CDR3 coding DNA: TGCGCCAGCAGTCATCCCGGACTAGCGGGAGGTAGAGGGTCCTACGAGCAGTACTTC.

The rearrangement joins TRBV5-1 to TRBJ2-5; D perhaps matches TRBD1 (5 bases). From germline, CDR1 is SGHRS and CDR2 YFSETQ. This CDR3 contains 14 residues. Trimming removed 0 bases from V and 1 base from J, with 7 bases in between. As DNA, the CDR3 is TGCGCCAGCAGCTTGGGGACATTCCAAGAGACCCAGTACTTC. Amino acid sequence: CASSLGTFQETQYF.

This chain links TRBV28 with TRBJ1-5; 7 bases are a match to TRBD1. The CDR3 sequence is 15 residues long. Germline loops: CDR1 MDHEN, CDR2 SYDVKM. The J segment lost 6 bases and the V segment lost 5 bases, leaving 10 bases of the junction unmatched. Here the CDR3 reads CASSTRQGGGQPQHF. DNA for the CDR3: TGTGCCAGCAGTACTCGACAGGGAGGGGGTCAGCCCCAGCATTTT.

This clone showed up just once. V gene TRBV7-9 combines with J gene TRBJ1-6, with a possible D match to TRBD1 (5 bases). The CDR3 contains 15 residues. Looked up from germline, CDR1 is SEHNR and CDR2 is FQNEAQ (reference sequence). Deletions cut 5 bases from V and 8 bases from J, with 16 bases between. The CDR3: CASSPAERGDSPLHF. The CDR3 DNA is TGTGCCAGCAGCCCGGCTGAAAGGGGCGATTCACCCCTCCACTTT.

This clone was detected once. The chain links TRBV27 to TRBJ2-1; D gene uncertain. CDR1 is MNHEY, CDR2 SMNVEV, per germline (reference sequence). The V end was cut by 2 bases, the J end by 5 bases, with 10 bases between. The length of the CDR3 is 14 residues. The CDR3 sequence: CASSLGVQNNEQFF. In nucleotides, the CDR3 is TGTGCCAGCAGTTTAGGGGTTCAGAACAATGAGCAGTTCTTC.

The V gene is TRBV18, the J gene TRBJ1-5; D is unresolved. V lost 8 bases, J lost 3 bases, and 8 bases lay in between. CDR3 length: 12 amino acids. The V gene's germline CDR1 is KGHSH and CDR2 LQKENI. This chain's CDR3 is CASGENNQPQHF. The CDR3 DNA is TGTGCCAGCGGGGAGAACAATCAGCCCCAGCATTTT.

V and J are TRBV18 and TRBJ2-3, with D tentatively TRBD1 or TRBD2 (6 bases each). CDR3 length: 16 amino acids. The V gene lost 1 base and the J gene lost 0 bases, with 11 bases spanning the gap. CDR1 is KGHSH, CDR2 LQKENI, per germline. Here the CDR3 DNA reads TGTGCCAGCTCACCACTGACGGGGGCTAGCACAGATACGCAGTATTTT. It codes for CASSPLTGASTDTQYF.

The genes are TRBV7-3 and TRBJ2-1, with D perhaps TRBD2 (6 bases). From germline, CDR1 is SGHTA and CDR2 FQGTGA. The CDR3 is 12 residues long. V lost 1 base, J lost 10 bases, and 8 bases lay in between. DNA for the CDR3: TGTGCCAGCAGCTTAAACCGGGAGGAGCAGTTCTTC. This codes for CASSLNREEQFF.